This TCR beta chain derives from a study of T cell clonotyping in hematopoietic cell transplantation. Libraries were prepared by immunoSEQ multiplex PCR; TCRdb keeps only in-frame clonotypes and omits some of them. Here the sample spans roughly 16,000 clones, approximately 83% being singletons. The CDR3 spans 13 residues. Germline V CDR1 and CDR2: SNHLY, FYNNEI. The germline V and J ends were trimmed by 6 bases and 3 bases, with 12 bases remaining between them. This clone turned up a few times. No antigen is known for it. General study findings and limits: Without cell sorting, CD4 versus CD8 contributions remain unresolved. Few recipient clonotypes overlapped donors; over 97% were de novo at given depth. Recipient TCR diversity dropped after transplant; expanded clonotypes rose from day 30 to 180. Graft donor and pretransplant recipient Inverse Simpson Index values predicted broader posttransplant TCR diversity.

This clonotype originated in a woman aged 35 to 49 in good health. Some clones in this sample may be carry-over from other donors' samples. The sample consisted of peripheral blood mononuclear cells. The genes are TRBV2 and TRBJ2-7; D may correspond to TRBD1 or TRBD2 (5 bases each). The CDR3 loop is CASSPPGLYEQYF. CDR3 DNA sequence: TGTGCCAGCAGCCCCCCGGGGCTCTACGAGCAGTACTTC. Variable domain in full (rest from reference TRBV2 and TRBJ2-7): EPEVTQTPSHQVTQMGQEVILRCVPISNHLYFYWYRQILGQKVEFLVSFYNNEISEKSEIFDDQFSVERPDGSNFTLKIRSTKLEDSAMYFCASSPPGLYEQYFGPGTRLTVT.